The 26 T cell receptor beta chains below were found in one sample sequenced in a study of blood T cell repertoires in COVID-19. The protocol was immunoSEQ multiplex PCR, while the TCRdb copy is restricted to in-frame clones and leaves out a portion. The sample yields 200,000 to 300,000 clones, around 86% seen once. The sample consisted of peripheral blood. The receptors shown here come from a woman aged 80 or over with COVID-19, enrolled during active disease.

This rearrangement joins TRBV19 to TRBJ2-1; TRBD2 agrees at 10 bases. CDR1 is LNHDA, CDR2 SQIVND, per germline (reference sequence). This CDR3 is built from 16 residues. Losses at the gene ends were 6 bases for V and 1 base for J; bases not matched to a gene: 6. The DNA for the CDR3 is TGTGCCAGTAGGACTCTAGCGGGGGAGTCCTACAATGAGCAGTTCTTC. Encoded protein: CASRTLAGESYNEQFF.

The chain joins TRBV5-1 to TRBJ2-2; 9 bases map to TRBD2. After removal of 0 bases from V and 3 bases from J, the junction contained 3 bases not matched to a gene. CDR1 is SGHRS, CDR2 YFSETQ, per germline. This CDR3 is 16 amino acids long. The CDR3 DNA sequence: TGCGCCAGCAGCTTGGATAGCGGGGGCCACACCGGGGAGCTGTTTTTT. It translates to CASSLDSGGHTGELFF.

CDR3 sequence: CATSAGQGDNEQFF. In DNA, the CDR3 is TGTGCCACCAGTGCAGGCCAGGGTGACAATGAGCAGTTCTTC. The V and J genes are TRBV24-1 and TRBJ2-1; TRBD1 is a possible D gene (5 bases). Trimming took off 5 bases at V and 5 bases at J, with 12 bases between the two ends. Germline values: CDR1 KGHDR, CDR2 SFDVKD. The CDR3 is 14 residues long.

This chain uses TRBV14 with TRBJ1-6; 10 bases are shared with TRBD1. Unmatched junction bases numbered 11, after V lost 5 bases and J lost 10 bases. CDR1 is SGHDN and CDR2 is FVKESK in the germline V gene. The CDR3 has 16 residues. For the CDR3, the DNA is TGTGCCAGCAGCTTAGGACAGGGGGTATATCGATCACCCCTCCACTTT. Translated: CASSLGQGVYRSPLHF. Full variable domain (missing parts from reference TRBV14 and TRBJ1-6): EAGVTQFPSHSVIEKGQTVTLRCDPISGHDNLYWYRRVMGKEIKFLLHFVKESKQDESGMPNNRFLAERTGGTYSTLKVQPAELEDSGVYFCASSLGQGVYRSPLHFGNGTRLTVT.

The CDR3 loop is CASSKLGLAGGRQETQYF. For the CDR3, the DNA is TGTGCCAGCAGCAAACTTGGACTAGCGGGGGGGCGGCAAGAGACCCAGTACTTC. The chain recombines TRBV7-8 with TRBJ2-5; 15 positions agree with TRBD2. This CDR3 contains 18 residues. Per the germline V gene, CDR1 is SGHVS and CDR2 is FQNEAQ. V lost 5 bases, J lost 2 bases, and 9 bases stayed unmatched.

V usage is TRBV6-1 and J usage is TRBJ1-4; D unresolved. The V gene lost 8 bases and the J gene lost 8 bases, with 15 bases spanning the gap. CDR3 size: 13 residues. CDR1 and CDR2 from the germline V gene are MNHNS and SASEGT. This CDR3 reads CASADAPGEKLFF. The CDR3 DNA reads TGTGCCAGCGCTGATGCCCCTGGCGAAAAACTGTTTTTT.

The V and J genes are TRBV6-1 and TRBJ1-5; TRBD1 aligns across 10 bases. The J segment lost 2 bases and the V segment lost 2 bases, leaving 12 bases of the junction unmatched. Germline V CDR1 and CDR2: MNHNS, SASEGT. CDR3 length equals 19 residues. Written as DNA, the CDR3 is TGTGCCAGCAGTGAAATCCGGACAGGGGGGACCTTCCGCAATCAGCCCCAGCATTTT. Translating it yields CASSEIRTGGTFRNQPQHF.

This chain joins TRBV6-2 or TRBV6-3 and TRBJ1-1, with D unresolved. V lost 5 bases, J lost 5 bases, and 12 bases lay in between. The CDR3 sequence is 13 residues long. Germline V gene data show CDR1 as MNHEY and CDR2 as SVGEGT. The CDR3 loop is CASSLSLGTEAFF. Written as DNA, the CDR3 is TGTGCCAGCAGTCTCAGTCTCGGGACTGAAGCTTTCTTT.

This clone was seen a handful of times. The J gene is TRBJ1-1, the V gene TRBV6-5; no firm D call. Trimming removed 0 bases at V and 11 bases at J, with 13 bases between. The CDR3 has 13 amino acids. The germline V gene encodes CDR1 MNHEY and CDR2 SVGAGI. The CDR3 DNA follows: TGTGCCAGCAGTTACTCGCGGTCTCCCGGGGCTTTCTTT. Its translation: CASSYSRSPGAFF.

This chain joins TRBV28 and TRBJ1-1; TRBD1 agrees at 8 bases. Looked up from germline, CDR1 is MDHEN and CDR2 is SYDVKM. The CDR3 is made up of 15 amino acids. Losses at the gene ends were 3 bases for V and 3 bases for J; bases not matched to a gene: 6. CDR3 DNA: TGTGCCAGCAGTTTTGGATCAGGGGGCCACACTGAAGCTTTCTTT. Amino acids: CASSFGSGGHTEAFF.

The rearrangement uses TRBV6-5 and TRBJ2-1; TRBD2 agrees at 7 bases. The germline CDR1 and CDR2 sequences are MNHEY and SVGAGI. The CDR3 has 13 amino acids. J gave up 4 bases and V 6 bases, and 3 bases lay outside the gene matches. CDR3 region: CASRTGGYNEQFF. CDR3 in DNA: TGTGCCAGCAGGACGGGGGGATACAATGAGCAGTTCTTC.

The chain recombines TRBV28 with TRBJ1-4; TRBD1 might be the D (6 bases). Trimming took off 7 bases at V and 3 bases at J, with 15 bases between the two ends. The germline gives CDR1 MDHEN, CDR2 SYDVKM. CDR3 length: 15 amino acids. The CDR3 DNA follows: TGTGCCAGCAACCCGACAGGCAAATCTAATGAAAAACTGTTTTTT. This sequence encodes CASNPTGKSNEKLFF.

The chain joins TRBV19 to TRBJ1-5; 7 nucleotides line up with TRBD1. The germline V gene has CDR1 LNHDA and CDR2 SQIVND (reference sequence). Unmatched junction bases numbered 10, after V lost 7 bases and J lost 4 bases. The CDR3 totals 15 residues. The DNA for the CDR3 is TGTGCCAGTACCTTAACCGGGACAGCGAATCAGCCCCAGCATTTT. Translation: CASTLTGTANQPQHF.

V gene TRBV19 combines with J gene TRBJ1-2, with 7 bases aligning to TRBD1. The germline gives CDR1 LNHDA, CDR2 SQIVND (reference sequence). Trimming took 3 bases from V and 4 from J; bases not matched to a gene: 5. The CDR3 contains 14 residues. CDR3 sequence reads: CASSIVTGVYGYTF. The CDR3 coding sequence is TGTGCCAGTAGTATTGTCACAGGGGTCTATGGCTACACCTTC.

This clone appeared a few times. The CDR3 DNA follows: TGCAGTGCTAGTCCTAGGGGGCAGGGAACTGAAGCTTTCTTT. Translated, it gives CSASPRGQGTEAFF. This chain joins TRBV20-1 and TRBJ1-1; 7 nucleotides match TRBD1. The CDR3 extends over 14 amino acids. V lost 3 bases, J lost 5 bases, and 9 bases stayed unmatched. Germline CDR1 reads DFQATT; CDR2 reads SNEGSKA (reference sequence).

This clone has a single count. CDR3 in amino acids: CASSGNRVLYGYTF. In DNA form, the CDR3 reads TGTGCCAGTAGTGGTAACAGGGTACTCTATGGCTACACCTTC. J is TRBJ1-2 and V is TRBV19, with D possibly matching TRBD1 (6 bases). The length of the CDR3 is 14 residues. The germline V and J ends were trimmed by 5 bases and 4 bases, with 14 bases remaining between them. Germline CDR1 is LNHDA and CDR2 is SQIVND (reference sequence).

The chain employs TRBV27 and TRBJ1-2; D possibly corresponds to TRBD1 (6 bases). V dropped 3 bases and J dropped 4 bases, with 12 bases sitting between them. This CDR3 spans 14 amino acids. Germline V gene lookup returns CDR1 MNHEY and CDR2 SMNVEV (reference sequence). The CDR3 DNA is TGTGCCAGCAGTTTGCGGGGGGCGGGCTATGGCTACACCTTC. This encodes CASSLRGAGYGYTF.

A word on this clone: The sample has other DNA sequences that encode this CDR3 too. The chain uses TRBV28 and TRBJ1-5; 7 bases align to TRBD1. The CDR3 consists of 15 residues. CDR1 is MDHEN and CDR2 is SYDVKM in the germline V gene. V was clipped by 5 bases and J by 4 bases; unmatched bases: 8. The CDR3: CASSLSGQRNQPQHF. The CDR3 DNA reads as TGTGCCAGCAGTCTCTCGGGACAGAGAAATCAGCCCCAGCATTTT.

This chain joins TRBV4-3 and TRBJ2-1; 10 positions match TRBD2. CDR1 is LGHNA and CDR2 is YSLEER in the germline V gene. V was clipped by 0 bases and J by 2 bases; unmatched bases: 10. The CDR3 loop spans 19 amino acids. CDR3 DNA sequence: TGCGCCAGCAGCCAAGATCCGGTTAGCGGGGGGTTGCCCTACAATGAGCAGTTCTTC. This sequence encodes CASSQDPVSGGLPYNEQFF.

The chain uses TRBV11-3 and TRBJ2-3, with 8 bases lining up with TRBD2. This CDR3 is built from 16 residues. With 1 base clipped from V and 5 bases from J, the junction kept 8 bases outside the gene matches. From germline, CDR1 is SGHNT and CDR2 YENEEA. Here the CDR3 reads CASSLGGGGRKDTQYF. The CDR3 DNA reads TGTGCCAGCAGCTTAGGGGGCGGGGGGAGGAAAGATACGCAGTATTTT.

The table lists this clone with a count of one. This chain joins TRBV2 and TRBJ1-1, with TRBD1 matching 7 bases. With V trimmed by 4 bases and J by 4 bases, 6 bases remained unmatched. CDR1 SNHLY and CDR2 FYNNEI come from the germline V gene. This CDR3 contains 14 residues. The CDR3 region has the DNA TGTGCCAGCAGTGCAACAGGGGTAAGCACTGAAGCTTTCTTT. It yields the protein CASSATGVSTEAFF.

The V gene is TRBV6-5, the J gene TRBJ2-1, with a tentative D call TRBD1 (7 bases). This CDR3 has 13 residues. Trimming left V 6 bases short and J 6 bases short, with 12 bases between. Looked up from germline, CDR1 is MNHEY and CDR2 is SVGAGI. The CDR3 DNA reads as TGTGCCAGCAGCAGGGGGGCAGTCAATGAGCAGTTCTTC. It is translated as CASSRGAVNEQFF.

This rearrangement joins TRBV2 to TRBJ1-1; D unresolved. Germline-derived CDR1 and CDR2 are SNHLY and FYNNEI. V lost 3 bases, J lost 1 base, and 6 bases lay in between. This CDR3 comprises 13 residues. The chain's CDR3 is CASSDEGNTEAFF. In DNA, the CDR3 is TGTGCCAGCAGTGATGAGGGGAACACTGAAGCTTTCTTT.

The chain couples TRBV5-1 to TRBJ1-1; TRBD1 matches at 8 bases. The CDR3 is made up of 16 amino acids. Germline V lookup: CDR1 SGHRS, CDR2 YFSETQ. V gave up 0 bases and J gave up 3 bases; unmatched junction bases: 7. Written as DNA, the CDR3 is TGCGCCAGCAGCTTGGCCAGGACAGGGTGGGACACTGAAGCTTTCTTT. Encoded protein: CASSLARTGWDTEAFF.

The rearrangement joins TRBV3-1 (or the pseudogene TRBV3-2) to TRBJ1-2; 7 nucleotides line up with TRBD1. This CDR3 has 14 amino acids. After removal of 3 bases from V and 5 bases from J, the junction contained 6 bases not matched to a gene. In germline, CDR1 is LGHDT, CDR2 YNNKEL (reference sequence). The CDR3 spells CASSHATGTYGYTF. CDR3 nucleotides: TGTGCCAGCAGCCATGCGACAGGGACTTATGGCTACACCTTC.

In DNA form, the CDR3 reads TGTGCCAGCAGCTTATACAGGTCTTACACTGAAGCTTTCTTT. This encodes CASSLYRSYTEAFF. V and J are TRBV7-2 and TRBJ1-1; TRBD1 is a possible D gene (5 bases). The CDR3 is 14 residues long. Germline V gives CDR1 SGHTA, CDR2 FQGNSA. V dropped 2 bases and J dropped 3 bases, with 10 bases sitting between them.